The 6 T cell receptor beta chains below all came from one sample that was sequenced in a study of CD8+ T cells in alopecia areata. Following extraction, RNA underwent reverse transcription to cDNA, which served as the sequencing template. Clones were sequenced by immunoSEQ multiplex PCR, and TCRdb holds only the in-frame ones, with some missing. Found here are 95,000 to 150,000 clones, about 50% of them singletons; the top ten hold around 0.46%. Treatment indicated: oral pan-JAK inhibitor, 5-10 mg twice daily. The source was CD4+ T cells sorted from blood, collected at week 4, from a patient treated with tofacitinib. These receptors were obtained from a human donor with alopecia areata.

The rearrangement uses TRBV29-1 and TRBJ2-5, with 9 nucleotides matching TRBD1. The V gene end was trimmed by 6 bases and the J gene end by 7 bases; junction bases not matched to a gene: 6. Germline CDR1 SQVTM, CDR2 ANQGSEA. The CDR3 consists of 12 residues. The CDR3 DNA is TGCAGCGTCGGGACAGGGTCCGGGACCCAGTACTTC. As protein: CSVGTGSGTQYF.

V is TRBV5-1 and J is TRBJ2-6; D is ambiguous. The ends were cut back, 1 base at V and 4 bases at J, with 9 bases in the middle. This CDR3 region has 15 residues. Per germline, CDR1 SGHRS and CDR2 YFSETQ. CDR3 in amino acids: CASSLSPGGANVLTF. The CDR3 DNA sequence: TGCGCCAGCAGCTTGTCCCCCGGCGGGGCCAACGTCCTGACTTTC.

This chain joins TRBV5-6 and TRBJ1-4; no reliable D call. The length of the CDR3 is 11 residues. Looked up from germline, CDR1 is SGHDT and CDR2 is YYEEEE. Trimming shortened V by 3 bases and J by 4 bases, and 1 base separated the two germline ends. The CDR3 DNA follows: TGTGCCAGCAGCTATAATGAAAAACTGTTTTTT. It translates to CASSYNEKLFF. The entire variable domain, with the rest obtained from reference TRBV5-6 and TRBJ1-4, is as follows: DAGVTQSPTHLIKTRGQQVTLRCSPKSGHDTVSWYQQALGQGPQFIFQYYEEEERQRGNFPDRFSGHQFPNYSSELNVNALLLGDSALYLCASSYNEKLFFGSGTQLSVL.

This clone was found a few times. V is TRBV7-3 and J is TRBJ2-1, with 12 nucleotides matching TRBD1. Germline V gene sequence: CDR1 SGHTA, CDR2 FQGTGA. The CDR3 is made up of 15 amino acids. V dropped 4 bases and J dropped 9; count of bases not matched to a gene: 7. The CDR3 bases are TGTGCCAGCAGCTCCCGAGGGACAGGGGGCAGTGAGCAGTTCTTC. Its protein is CASSSRGTGGSEQFF.

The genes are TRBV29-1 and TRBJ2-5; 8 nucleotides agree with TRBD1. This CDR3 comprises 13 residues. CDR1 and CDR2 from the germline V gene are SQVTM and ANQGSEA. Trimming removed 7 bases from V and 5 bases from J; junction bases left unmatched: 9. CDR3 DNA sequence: TGCAGCGGTGGACAGGGCGTCGGGGAGACCCAGTACTTC. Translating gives CSGGQGVGETQYF.

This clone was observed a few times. The CDR3 bases are TGTGCCAGCAGGGGCACCGATTCTGGAAACACCATATATTTT. It yields the protein CASRGTDSGNTIYF. V is TRBV27 and J is TRBJ1-3, with D uncertain. Deletions cut 6 bases from V and 1 base from J, with 10 bases between. The CDR3 extends over 14 amino acids. The germline V gene encodes CDR1 MNHEY and CDR2 SMNVEV (reference sequence).